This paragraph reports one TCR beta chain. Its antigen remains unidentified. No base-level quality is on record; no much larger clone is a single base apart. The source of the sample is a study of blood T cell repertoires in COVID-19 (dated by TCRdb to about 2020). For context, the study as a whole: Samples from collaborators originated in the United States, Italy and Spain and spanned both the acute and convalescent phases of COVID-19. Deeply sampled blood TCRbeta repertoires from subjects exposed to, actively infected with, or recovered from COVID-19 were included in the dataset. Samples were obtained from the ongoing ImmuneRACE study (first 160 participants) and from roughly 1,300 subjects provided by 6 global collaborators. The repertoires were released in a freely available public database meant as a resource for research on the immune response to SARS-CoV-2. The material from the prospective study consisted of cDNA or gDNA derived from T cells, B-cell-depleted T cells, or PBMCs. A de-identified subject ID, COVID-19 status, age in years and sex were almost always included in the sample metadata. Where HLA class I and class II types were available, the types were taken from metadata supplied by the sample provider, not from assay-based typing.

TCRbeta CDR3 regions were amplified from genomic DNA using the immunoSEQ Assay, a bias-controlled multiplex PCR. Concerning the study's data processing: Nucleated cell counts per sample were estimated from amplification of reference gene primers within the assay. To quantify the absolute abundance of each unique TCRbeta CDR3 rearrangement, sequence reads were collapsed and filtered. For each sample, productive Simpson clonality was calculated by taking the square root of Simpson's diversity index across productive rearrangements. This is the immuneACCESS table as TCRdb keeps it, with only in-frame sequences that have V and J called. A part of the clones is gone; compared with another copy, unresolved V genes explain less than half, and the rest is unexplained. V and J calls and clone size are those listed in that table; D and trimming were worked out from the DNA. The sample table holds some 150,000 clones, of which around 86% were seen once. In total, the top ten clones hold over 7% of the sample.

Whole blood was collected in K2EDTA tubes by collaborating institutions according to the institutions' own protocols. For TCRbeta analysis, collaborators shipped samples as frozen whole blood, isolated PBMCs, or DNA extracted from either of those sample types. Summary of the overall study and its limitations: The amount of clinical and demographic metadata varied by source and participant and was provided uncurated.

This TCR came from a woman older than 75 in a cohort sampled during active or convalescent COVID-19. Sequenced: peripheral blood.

The DNA reads as follows: TGTGCCAGCAGCCGCAGCGGGAGGAGAAACAATGAGCAGTTCTTC. Its amino acids are CASSRSGRRNNEQFF. The chain is made from TRBV7-8 and TRBJ2-1; 9 middle bases align to TRBD2. The CDR3 runs 15 amino acids, cysteine and phenylalanine included. This entry keeps only the CDR3 DNA: 45 bases, framed from base 1. The germline V gene encodes CDR1 SGHVS and CDR2 FQNEAQ. The V end gives up 5 bases and the J end 5 bases, leaving 7 bases in the junction not matched to a gene.